Below are 18 T cell receptor beta chains sequenced from a single sample in a study of blood T cells in healthy people across ages. Next came a second PCR, run for about 6 to 11 cycles, which used a sample-barcoded 5' primer along with a J-beta primer mix. TCRdb re-analysed the 5' RACE reads in MiXCR, keeping a single row per CDR3 protein. The table has some 1.7 million distinct CDR3 sequences, roughly 27% seen once. Sequenced input: blood. These receptor sequences come from a woman in her twenties or thirties in good health.

This clonotype has a count of ten or more. The chain joins TRBV29-1 to TRBJ2-5, with D perhaps TRBD1 (6 bases). Per the germline V gene, CDR1 is SQVTM and CDR2 is ANQGSEA. The ends were cut back, 2 bases at V and 5 bases at J, with 6 bases in the middle. The CDR3 spans 11 residues. CDR3 in amino acids: CSVEQGETQYF. CDR3 bases: TGCAGCGTTGAACAGGGGGAGACCCAGTACTTC.

This clonotype came up a few times. The chain combines TRBV27 with TRBJ1-2; D is unresolved. The V and J ends lost 3 bases and 8 bases respectively, with 13 bases between them. The CDR3 contains 13 residues. The germline V gene has CDR1 MNHEY and CDR2 SMNVEV (reference sequence). DNA of the CDR3: TGTGCCAGCAGTTTTAGGGATCTGGGGGGCTACACCTTC. Protein product: CASSFRDLGGYTF.

The V gene is TRBV20-1, the J gene TRBJ2-2; D possibly uses TRBD1 or TRBD2 (5 bases each). This CDR3 comprises 13 residues. Trimming removed 6 bases at V and 4 bases at J, with 12 bases between. In germline, CDR1 is DFQATT, CDR2 SNEGSKA (reference sequence). CDR3 nucleotide sequence: TGCAGTGCCACCCCGGGGCTCACCGGGGAGCTGTTTTTT. Its translation is CSATPGLTGELFF.

In DNA, the CDR3 is TGTGCCAGCAGTTACAGGGGCCAGCGGATCTACAATGAGCAGTTCTTC. It is translated as CASSYRGQRIYNEQFF. This chain links TRBV6-2 or TRBV6-3 with TRBJ2-1; D may match TRBD1 or TRBD2 (5 bases each). The CDR3 contains 16 residues. V was trimmed by 2 bases and J by 3 bases, leaving 14 bases between them. From germline, CDR1 is MNHEY and CDR2 SVGEGT.

The chain links TRBV2 to TRBJ2-1, with D possibly TRBD1 on 5 matching bases. CDR1 and CDR2 from the germline V gene are SNHLY and FYNNEI. V gave up 7 bases and J gave up 9 bases, with 25 bases separating them. The CDR3 consists of 16 residues. CDR3 amino acids: CASKTTDTRKVGEQFF. For the CDR3, the DNA is TGTGCCAGCAAAACTACGGACACCCGAAAAGTTGGTGAGCAGTTCTTC.

With respect to this clonotype: This CDR3 is missing its conserved last phenylalanine or tryptophan, likely due to a read error. V gene TRBV29-1 combines with J gene TRBJ2-3, with D perhaps matching TRBD2 (5 bases). This CDR3 spans 12 amino acids. V was trimmed by 4 bases and J by 5 bases, leaving 10 bases between them. CDR1 is SQVTM, CDR2 ANQGSEA, per germline. CDR3 residues: CSVAEAGDTQYL. CDR3 nucleotides: TGCAGCGTTGCGGAGGCCGGAGATACGCAGTATTTG.

CDR3 DNA sequence: TGTGCCAGCAGCTTAGTCTTGCCGAACACTGAAGCTTTCTTT. The encoded protein is CASSLVLPNTEAFF. V is TRBV7-2 and J is TRBJ1-1; D is uncertain. This CDR3 is 14 amino acids long. Germline loops: CDR1 SGHTA, CDR2 FQGNSA. V was shortened by 1 base and J by 1 base, with 7 bases between the two germline ends.

This clonotype has only a few counts. V and J are TRBV29-1 and TRBJ2-3; D unclear. Germline V gene sequence: CDR1 SQVTM, CDR2 ANQGSEA. There are 13 residues in the CDR3. V lost 2 bases to trimming and J lost 0 bases, with 6 bases between them. CDR3 sequence (DNA): TGCAGCGTTGAAATCCACAGCACAGATACGCAGTATTTT. Protein product: CSVEIHSTDTQYF.

This chain connects TRBV5-1 to TRBJ2-3; D gene uncertain. V was trimmed by 1 base and J by 6 bases, leaving 12 bases between them. This CDR3 is 14 amino acids long. Germline CDR1 SGHRS, CDR2 YFSETQ. The CDR3 bases are TGCGCCAGCAGCTTGAGGCGCCCCCGGGATACGCAGTATTTT. Residues: CASSLRRPRDTQYF.

This clonotype was seen a handful of times. Being one base from a much bigger clone, this may be a read error. The chain joins TRBV7-2 to TRBJ2-6; tentatively, D is TRBD1 (5 bases). The germline gives CDR1 SGHTA, CDR2 FQGNSA. This CDR3 is 17 amino acids long. The CDR3 DNA reads TGTGCCAGCAGCTATAGAAACTGGTACTCTGGGGCCGACGTCCTGACTTTC. As protein: CASSYRNWYSGADVLTF.

The chain employs TRBV5-1 and TRBJ2-5, with TRBD2 identical over 7 bases. The CDR3 consists of 14 residues. After removal of 4 bases from V and 5 bases from J, the junction contained 8 bases not matched to a gene. The germline CDR1 and CDR2 sequences are SGHRS and YFSETQ. The CDR3 DNA reads TGCGCCAGCAGCCGGGAGGCTTCGGGTGAGACCCAGTACTTC. Translating it yields CASSREASGETQYF.

The chain joins TRBV12-3 or TRBV12-4 to TRBJ2-3, with D unresolved. CDR3 length equals 11 residues. The V and J ends lost 9 bases and 4 bases respectively, with 8 bases between them. DNA for the CDR3: TGTGCCAGTAGGAACGCAGATACGCAGTATTTT. This sequence encodes CASRNADTQYF.

The rearrangement uses TRBV5-6 and TRBJ1-5, with a possible D match to TRBD1 (6 bases). CDR3 size: 15 residues. The germline V and J ends were trimmed by 5 bases and 3 bases, with 15 bases remaining between them. CDR1 SGHDT and CDR2 YYEEEE come from the germline V gene. The CDR3 sequence is CASSFQDSVNQPQHF. For the CDR3, the DNA is TGTGCCAGCAGTTTCCAGGACAGCGTCAATCAGCCCCAGCATTTT.

This sequence joins TRBV12-3 or TRBV12-4 and TRBJ2-7; either TRBD1 or TRBD2 may fit D (5 bases each). This CDR3 comprises 15 residues. Trimming shortened V by 5 bases and J by 5 bases, and 19 bases separated the two germline ends. CDR3 DNA sequence: TGTGCCAGCAGTCCCCTGAGGGCAGGGTCGGACGAGCAGTACTTC. Translation gives CASSPLRAGSDEQYF.

The genes are TRBV7-9 and TRBJ2-1; D may be TRBD2 (5 bases). Germline CDR1 and CDR2: SEHNR and FQNEAQ (reference sequence). The V gene lost 1 base and the J gene lost 6 bases, with 10 bases spanning the gap. The CDR3 is 14 amino acids. CDR3 bases: TGTGCCAGCAGCTTAGTCGGGGATCTCAATGAGCAGTTCTTC. This sequence encodes CASSLVGDLNEQFF. The full variable domain, rest sourced from reference TRBV7-9 and TRBJ2-1, is DTGVSQNPRHKITKRGQNVTFRCDPISEHNRLYWYRQTLGQGPEFLTYFQNEAQLEKSRLLSDRFSAERPKGSFSTLEIQRTEQGDSAMYLCASSLVGDLNEQFFGPGTRLTVL.

The chain recombines TRBV28 with TRBJ2-1; a weak D match, TRBD2 (6 bases). The CDR3 runs to 13 residues. The V and J ends lost 2 bases and 9 bases respectively, with 11 bases between them. Germline values: CDR1 MDHEN, CDR2 SYDVKM. The CDR3 spells CASSLNGRGEQFF. The CDR3 DNA sequence: TGTGCCAGCAGTTTAAATGGGCGGGGTGAGCAGTTCTTC.

This clonotype was found many times. The chain recombines TRBV18 with TRBJ1-2; D uncertain. The CDR3 runs 14 residues. Trimming took 3 bases from V and 4 from J, leaving 12 bases between them. Per the germline V gene, CDR1 is KGHSH and CDR2 is LQKENI. The CDR3 spells CASSPEGRGYGYTF. The CDR3 DNA reads TGTGCCAGCTCACCGGAGGGAAGAGGCTATGGCTACACCTTC.

V usage is TRBV7-2 and J usage is TRBJ2-4; 10 bases map to TRBD2. The CDR3 length is 16 residues. CDR1 and CDR2 (germline): SGHTA, FQGNSA. The V gene end was trimmed by 2 bases and the J gene end by 7 bases; junction bases not matched to a gene: 8. CDR3 nucleotide sequence: TGTGCCAGCAGCTTACGCTCTAGCGGGGGCCGGAACATTCAGTACTTC. This sequence encodes CASSLRSSGGRNIQYF.